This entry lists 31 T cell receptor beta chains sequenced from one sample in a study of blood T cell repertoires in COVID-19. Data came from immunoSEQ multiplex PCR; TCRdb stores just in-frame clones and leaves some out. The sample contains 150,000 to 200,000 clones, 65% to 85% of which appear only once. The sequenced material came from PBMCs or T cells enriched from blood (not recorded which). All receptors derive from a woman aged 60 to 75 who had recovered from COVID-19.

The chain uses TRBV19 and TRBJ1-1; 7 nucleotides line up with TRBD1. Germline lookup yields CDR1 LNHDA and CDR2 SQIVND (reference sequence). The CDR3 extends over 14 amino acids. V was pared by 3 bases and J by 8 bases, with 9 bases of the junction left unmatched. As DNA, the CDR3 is TGTGCCAGTAGTATTAGCGGGACAGAGCTAGAAGCTTTCTTT. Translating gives CASSISGTELEAFF.

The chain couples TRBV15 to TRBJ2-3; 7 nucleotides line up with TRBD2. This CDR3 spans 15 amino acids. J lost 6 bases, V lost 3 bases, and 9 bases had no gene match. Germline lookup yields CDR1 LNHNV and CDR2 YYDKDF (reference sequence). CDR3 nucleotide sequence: TGTGCCACCAGCAGTGTGGGTGGGAGGGCGGATACGCAGTATTTT. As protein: CATSSVGGRADTQYF.

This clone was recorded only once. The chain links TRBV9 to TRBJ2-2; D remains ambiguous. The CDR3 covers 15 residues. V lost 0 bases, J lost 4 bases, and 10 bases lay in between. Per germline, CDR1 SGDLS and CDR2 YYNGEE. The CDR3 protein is CASSVELRATGELFF. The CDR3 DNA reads TGTGCCAGCAGCGTAGAGCTGCGAGCCACCGGGGAGCTGTTTTTT.

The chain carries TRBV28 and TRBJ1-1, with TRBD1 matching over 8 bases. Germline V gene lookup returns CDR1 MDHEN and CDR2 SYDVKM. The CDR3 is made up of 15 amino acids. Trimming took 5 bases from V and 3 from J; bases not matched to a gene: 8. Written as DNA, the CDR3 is TGTGCCAGCAGTCCCCCGGACAGGGTTGACACTGAAGCTTTCTTT. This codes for CASSPPDRVDTEAFF.

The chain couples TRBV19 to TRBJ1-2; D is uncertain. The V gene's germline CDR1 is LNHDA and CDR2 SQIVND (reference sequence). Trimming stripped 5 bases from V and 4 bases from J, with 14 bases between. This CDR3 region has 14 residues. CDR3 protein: CASSLEGRIYGYTF. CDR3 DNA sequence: TGTGCCAGTAGTCTGGAGGGCCGGATCTATGGCTACACCTTC.

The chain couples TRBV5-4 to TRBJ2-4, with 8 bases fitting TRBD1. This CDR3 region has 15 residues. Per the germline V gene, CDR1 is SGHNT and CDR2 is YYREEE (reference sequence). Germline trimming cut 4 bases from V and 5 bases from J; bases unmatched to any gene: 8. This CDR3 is CASSRASGGENIQYF. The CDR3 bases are TGTGCCAGCAGCCGGGCCTCAGGGGGCGAAAACATTCAGTACTTC.

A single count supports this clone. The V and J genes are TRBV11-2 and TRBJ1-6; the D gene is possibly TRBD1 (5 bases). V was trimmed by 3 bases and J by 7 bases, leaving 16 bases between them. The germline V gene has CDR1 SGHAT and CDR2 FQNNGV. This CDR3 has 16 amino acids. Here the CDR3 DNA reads TGTGCCAGCAGCTTTCGATCAGGGATTCTGAATTCACCCCTCCACTTT. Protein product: CASSFRSGILNSPLHF.

CDR3 nucleotide sequence: TGTGCCAGCAGTTTACTGGGGCCGGGGGCCAACGTCCTGACTTTC. Its protein is CASSLLGPGANVLTF. The rearrangement joins TRBV27 to TRBJ2-6, with D perhaps matching TRBD1 (5 bases). This CDR3 has 15 residues. Between the trimmed V and J ends, which lost 2 bases and 4 bases, there was a span of 9 bases. Germline values: CDR1 MNHEY, CDR2 SMNVEV (reference sequence).

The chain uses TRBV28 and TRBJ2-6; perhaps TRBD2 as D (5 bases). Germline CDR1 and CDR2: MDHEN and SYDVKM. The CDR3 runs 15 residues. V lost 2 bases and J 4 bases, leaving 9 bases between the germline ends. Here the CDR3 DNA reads TGTGCCAGCAGTTTAACGGGGTCAGGGGCCAACGTCCTGACTTTC. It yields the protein CASSLTGSGANVLTF. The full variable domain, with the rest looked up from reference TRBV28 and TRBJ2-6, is DVKVTQSSRYLVKRTGEKVFLECVQDMDHENMFWYRQDPGLGLRLIYFSYDVKMKEKGDIPEGYSVSREKKERFSLILESASTNQTSMYLCASSLTGSGANVLTFGAGSRLTVL.

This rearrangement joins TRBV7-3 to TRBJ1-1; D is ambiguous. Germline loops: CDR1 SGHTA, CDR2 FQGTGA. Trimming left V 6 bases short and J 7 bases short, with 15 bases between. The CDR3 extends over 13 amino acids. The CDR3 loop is CASSPTVGSEAFF. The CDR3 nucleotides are TGTGCCAGCAGTCCTACGGTGGGCAGTGAAGCTTTCTTT.

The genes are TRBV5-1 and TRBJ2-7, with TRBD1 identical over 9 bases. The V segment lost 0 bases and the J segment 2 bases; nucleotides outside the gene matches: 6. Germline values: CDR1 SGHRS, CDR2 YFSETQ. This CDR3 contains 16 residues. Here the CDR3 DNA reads TGCGCCAGCAGCTTGGGGGGGACAGGGAGACCCTACGAGCAGTACTTC. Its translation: CASSLGGTGRPYEQYF.

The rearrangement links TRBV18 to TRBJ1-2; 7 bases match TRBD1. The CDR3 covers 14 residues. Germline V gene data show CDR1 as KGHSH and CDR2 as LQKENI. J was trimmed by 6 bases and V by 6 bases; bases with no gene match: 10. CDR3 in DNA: TGTGCCAGCTCCCCCGACAGGGTCGATCATGGCTACACCTTC. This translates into CASSPDRVDHGYTF.

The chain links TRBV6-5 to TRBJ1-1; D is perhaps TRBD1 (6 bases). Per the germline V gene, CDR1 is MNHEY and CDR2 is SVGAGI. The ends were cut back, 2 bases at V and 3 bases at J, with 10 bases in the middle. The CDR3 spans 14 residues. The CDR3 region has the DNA TGTGCCAGCAGTTACCTCCCAGGGGACACTGAAGCTTTCTTT. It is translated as CASSYLPGDTEAFF.

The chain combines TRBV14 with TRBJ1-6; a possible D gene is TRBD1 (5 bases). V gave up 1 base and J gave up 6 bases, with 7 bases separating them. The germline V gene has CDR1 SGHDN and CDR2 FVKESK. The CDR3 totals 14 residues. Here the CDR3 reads CASSQGQLNSPLHF. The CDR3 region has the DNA TGTGCCAGCAGCCAAGGACAGCTTAATTCACCCCTCCACTTT. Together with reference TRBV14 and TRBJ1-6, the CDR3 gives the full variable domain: EAGVTQFPSHSVIEKGQTVTLRCDPISGHDNLYWYRRVMGKEIKFLLHFVKESKQDESGMPNNRFLAERTGGTYSTLKVQPAELEDSGVYFCASSQGQLNSPLHFGNGTRLTVT.

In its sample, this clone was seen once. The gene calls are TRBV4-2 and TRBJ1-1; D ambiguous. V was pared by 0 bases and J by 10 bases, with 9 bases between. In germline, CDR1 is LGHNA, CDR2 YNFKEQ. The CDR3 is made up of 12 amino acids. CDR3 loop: CASSQDFGRAFF. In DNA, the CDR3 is TGTGCCAGCAGCCAAGATTTTGGGAGAGCTTTCTTT.

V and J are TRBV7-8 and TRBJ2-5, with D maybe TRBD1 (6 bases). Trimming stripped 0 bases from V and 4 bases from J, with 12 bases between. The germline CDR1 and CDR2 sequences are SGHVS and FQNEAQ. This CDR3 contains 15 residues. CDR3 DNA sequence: TGTGCCAGCAGCTTAGCACAGGGAAGGGGAGAGACCCAGTACTTC. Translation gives CASSLAQGRGETQYF.

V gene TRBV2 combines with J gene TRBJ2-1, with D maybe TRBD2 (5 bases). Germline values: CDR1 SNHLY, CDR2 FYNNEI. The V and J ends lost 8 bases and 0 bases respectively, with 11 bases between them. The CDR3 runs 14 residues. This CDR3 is CASLSVNSYNEQFF. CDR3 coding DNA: TGTGCCAGCCTTAGCGTCAACTCCTACAATGAGCAGTTCTTC.

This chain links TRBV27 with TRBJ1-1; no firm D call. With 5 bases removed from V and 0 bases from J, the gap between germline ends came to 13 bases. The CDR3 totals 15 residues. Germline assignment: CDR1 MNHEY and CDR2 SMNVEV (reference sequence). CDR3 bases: TGTGCCAGCAGTCAGATCCGGGTCCTGAACACTGAAGCTTTCTTT. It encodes CASSQIRVLNTEAFF.

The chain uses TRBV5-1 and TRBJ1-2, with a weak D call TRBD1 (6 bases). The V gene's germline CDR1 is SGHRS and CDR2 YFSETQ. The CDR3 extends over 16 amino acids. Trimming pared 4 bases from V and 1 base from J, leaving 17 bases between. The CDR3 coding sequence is TGCGCCAGCAGCCGGTGGTTACAGGGTGTTAACTATGGCTACACCTTC. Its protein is CASSRWLQGVNYGYTF.

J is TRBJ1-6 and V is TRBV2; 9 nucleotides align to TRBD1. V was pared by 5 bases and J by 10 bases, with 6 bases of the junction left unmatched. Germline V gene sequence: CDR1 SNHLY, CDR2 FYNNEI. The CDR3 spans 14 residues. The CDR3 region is CASSTDRGWSPLHF. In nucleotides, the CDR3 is TGTGCCAGCAGTACGGACAGGGGTTGGTCACCCCTCCACTTT. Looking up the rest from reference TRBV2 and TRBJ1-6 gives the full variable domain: EPEVTQTPSHQVTQMGQEVILRCVPISNHLYFYWYRQILGQKVEFLVSFYNNEISEKSEIFDDQFSVERPDGSNFTLKIRSTKLEDSAMYFCASSTDRGWSPLHFGNGTRLTVT.

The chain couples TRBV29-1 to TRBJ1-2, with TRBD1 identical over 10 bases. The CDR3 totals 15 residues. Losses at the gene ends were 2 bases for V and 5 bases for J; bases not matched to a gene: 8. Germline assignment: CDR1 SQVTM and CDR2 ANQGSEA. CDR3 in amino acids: CSVELRDRGRYGYTF. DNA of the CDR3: TGCAGCGTTGAACTCCGGGACAGGGGACGTTATGGCTACACCTTC.

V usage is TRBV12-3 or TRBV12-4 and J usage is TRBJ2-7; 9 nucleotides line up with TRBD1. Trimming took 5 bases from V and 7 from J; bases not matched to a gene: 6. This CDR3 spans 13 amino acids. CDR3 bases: TGTGCCAGCAGTGTAGACAGGGGGTGGGAGCAGTACTTC. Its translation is CASSVDRGWEQYF.

DNA for the CDR3: TGTGCCAGCTTCTGGACAGGGGGAACTGAAGCTTTCTTT. As protein: CASFWTGGTEAFF. V and J are TRBV18 and TRBJ1-1; 10 bases are a match to TRBD1. The V gene end was trimmed by 7 bases and the J gene end by 5 bases; junction bases not matched to a gene: 4. In germline, CDR1 is KGHSH, CDR2 LQKENI. CDR3 length: 13 amino acids.

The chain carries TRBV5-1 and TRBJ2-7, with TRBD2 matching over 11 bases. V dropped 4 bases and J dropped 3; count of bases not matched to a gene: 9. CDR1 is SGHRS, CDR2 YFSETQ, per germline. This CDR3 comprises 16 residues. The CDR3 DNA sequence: TGCGCCAGCAGCCCCGGCGGTAGCGGGGGGGGCTACGAGCAGTACTTC. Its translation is CASSPGGSGGGYEQYF.

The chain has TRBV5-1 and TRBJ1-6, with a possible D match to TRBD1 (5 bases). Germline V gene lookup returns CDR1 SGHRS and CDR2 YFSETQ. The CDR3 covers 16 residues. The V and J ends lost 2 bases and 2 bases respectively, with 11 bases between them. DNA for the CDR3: TGCGCCAGCAGCTTTGGGAAGGACACCTATAATTCACCCCTCCACTTT. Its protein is CASSFGKDTYNSPLHF. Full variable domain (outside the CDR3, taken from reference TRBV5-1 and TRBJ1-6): KAGVTQTPRYLIKTRGQQVTLSCSPISGHRSVSWYQQTPGQGLQFLFEYFSETQRNKGNFPGRFSGRQFSNSRSEMNVSTLELGDSALYLCASSFGKDTYNSPLHFGNGTRLTVT.

In DNA form, the CDR3 reads TGTGCCAGCAGCGTAGGGCGGCAGGGGGTATACTATGGCTACACCTTC. It yields the protein CASSVGRQGVYYGYTF. The chain has TRBV9 and TRBJ1-2, with 7 bases fitting TRBD1. Unmatched junction bases numbered 8, after V lost 0 bases and J lost 3 bases. The germline V gene encodes CDR1 SGDLS and CDR2 YYNGEE. The CDR3 length is 16 residues.

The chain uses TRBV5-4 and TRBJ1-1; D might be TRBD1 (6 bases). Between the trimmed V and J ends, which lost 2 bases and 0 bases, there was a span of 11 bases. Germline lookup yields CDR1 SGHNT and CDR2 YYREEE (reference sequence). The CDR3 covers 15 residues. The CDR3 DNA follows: TGTGCCAGCAGCTTCCCAGGGGCGATGAACACTGAAGCTTTCTTT. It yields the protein CASSFPGAMNTEAFF.

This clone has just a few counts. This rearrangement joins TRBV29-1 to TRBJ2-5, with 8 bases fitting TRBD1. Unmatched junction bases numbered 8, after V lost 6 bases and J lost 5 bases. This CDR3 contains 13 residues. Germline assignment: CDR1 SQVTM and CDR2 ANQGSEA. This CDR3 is CSVAQTGVETQYF. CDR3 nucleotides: TGCAGCGTCGCTCAGACAGGGGTGGAGACCCAGTACTTC.

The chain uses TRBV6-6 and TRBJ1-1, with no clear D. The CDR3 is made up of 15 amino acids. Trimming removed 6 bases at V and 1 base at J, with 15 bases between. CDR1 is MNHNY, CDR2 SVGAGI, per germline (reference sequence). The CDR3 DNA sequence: TGTGCCAGCAGCCTGACGGTGGGCGCGAACACTGAAGCTTTCTTT. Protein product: CASSLTVGANTEAFF.

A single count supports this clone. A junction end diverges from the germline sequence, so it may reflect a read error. The CDR3 reads CASSYFRAGANTEAFF. The DNA of the CDR3 is TGTGCCAGCAGCTACTTTAGGGCAGGGGCGAACACTGAAGCTTTCTTT. This chain joins TRBV6-5 and TRBJ1-1; D perhaps matches TRBD1 (6 bases). The V gene's germline CDR1 is MNHEY and CDR2 SVGAGI. CDR3 size: 16 residues.

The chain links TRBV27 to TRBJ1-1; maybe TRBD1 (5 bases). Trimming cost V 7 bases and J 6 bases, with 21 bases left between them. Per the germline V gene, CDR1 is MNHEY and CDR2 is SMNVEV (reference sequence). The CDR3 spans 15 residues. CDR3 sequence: CASNRGRGLGSEAFF. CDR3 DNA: TGTGCCAGCAACCGGGGGAGAGGGTTGGGCTCTGAAGCTTTCTTT.